These 30 T cell receptor beta chains share one sample of origin, sequenced in a study of cytomegalovirus exposure and HLA in healthy donors. Primers: 60 Vbeta forward and 13 Jbeta reverse. Sequenced by immunoSEQ multiplex PCR; TCRdb stores in-frame clones only, minus some. The data contain 150,000 to 200,000 clones, around nine tenths of them seen just once; the ten biggest clones take up 0.75% to 0.95%. Sequenced: PBMCs. These receptors came from a young woman in good health and CMV-seronegative.

This clone was seen only once. This chain joins TRBV19 and TRBJ2-1; TRBD2 is a possible D gene (6 bases). The CDR3 is made up of 17 amino acids. Between the trimmed V and J ends, which lost 5 bases and 9 bases, there was a span of 26 bases. Germline-derived CDR1 and CDR2 are LNHDA and SQIVND (reference sequence). The CDR3 DNA reads TGTGCCAGTAGTCTTAGAGGAAGACTAGGTTCCCTAAGTGAGCAGTTCTTC. Translating gives CASSLRGRLGSLSEQFF.

V usage is TRBV6-1 and J usage is TRBJ1-5; the match to TRBD1 covers 7 bases. V gave up 5 bases and J gave up 2 bases; unmatched junction bases: 6. The CDR3 is 15 amino acids. Germline CDR1 and CDR2: MNHNS and SASEGT. This CDR3 reads CASSRQGRGNQPQHF. The CDR3 coding sequence is TGTGCCAGCAGTCGACAGGGACGAGGCAATCAGCCCCAGCATTTT.

The chain is built from TRBV5-1 and TRBJ2-7; TRBD1 matches 7 bases. This CDR3 is 14 amino acids long. Trimming at V came to 5 bases and at J to 2 bases, leaving 7 bases not matched to a gene. Germline V gene lookup returns CDR1 SGHRS and CDR2 YFSETQ. CDR3: CASSPGQVTYEQYF. The DNA of the CDR3 is TGCGCCAGCAGTCCCGGACAGGTCACCTACGAGCAGTACTTC.

The CDR3 spells CASSPGRERGKTQYF. In nucleotides, the CDR3 is TGTGCCAGCAGTCCCGGGCGGGAGAGAGGAAAGACCCAGTACTTC. J is TRBJ2-5 and V is TRBV27, with 7 bases matching TRBD2. The CDR3 loop spans 15 amino acids. The germline V gene has CDR1 MNHEY and CDR2 SMNVEV (reference sequence). J gave up 6 bases and V 5 bases, and 12 bases lay outside the gene matches.

The table lists this clone with a count of one. This chain connects TRBV19 to TRBJ2-7; 9 nucleotides agree with TRBD2. After removal of 3 bases from V and 0 bases from J, the junction contained 6 bases not matched to a gene. In germline, CDR1 is LNHDA, CDR2 SQIVND (reference sequence). The CDR3 sequence is 16 residues long. The CDR3 is CASSIMASGTSYEQYF. CDR3 DNA sequence: TGTGCCAGTAGTATCATGGCTAGCGGGACCTCCTACGAGCAGTACTTC. The variable domain in full, completed from reference TRBV19 and TRBJ2-7, reads DGGITQSPKYLFRKEGQNVTLSCEQNLNHDAMYWYRQDPGQGLRLIYYSQIVNDFQKGDIAEGYSVSREKKESFPLTVTSAQKNPTAFYLCASSIMASGTSYEQYFGPGTRLTVT.

The chain recombines TRBV18 with TRBJ1-1; 8 positions match TRBD1. CDR1 and CDR2 (germline): KGHSH, LQKENI. V lost 2 bases and J lost 0; bases outside the gene matches: 5. The CDR3 has 16 amino acids. The CDR3 protein is CASSPWTGRMNTEAFF. DNA for the CDR3: TGTGCCAGCTCACCATGGACAGGGCGTATGAACACTGAAGCTTTCTTT.

This CDR3 is CASSIGAGRVNTEAFF. The CDR3 nucleotides read TGTGCCAGTAGTATCGGCGCAGGGCGTGTGAACACTGAAGCTTTCTTT. This sequence joins TRBV19 and TRBJ1-1, with D maybe TRBD1 (5 bases). The CDR3 loop spans 16 amino acids. Germline V gene data show CDR1 as LNHDA and CDR2 as SQIVND (reference sequence). V lost 3 bases to trimming and J lost 0 bases, with 14 bases between them.

The rearrangement links TRBV28 to TRBJ2-7; a possible D gene is TRBD2 (5 bases). V lost 6 bases to trimming and J lost 3 bases, with 15 bases between them. The CDR3 contains 14 residues. Germline lookup yields CDR1 MDHEN and CDR2 SYDVKM. In DNA form, the CDR3 reads TGTGCCAGCAGGTCCGGGAAGCTGGTCTACGAGCAGTACTTC. Translation gives CASRSGKLVYEQYF.

This chain connects TRBV2 to TRBJ2-7; D is possibly TRBD2 (5 bases). Between the trimmed V and J ends, which lost 1 base and 3 bases, there was a span of 13 bases. The germline gives CDR1 SNHLY, CDR2 FYNNEI. This CDR3 contains 15 residues. The CDR3 region has the DNA TGTGCCAGCAGTGAAGGAGGCCTAGCCGTCTACGAGCAGTACTTC. Its translation: CASSEGGLAVYEQYF.

A single count supports this clone. The CDR3 region has the DNA TGTGCCAGCAGCTTAACCTCTAGTTACTACGAGCAGTACTTC. It encodes CASSLTSSYYEQYF. This rearrangement joins TRBV7-2 to TRBJ2-7; D is ambiguous. V was shortened by 2 bases and J by 3 bases, with 11 bases between the two germline ends. Per germline, CDR1 SGHTA and CDR2 FQGNSA. The CDR3 has 14 residues. Full variable domain (rest looked up from reference TRBV7-2 and TRBJ2-7): GAGVSQSPSNKVTEKGKDVELRCDPISGHTALYWYRQSLGQGLEFLIYFQGNSAPDKSGLPSDRFSAERTGGSVSTLTIQRTQQEDSAVYLCASSLTSSYYEQYFGPGTRLTVT.

The chain employs TRBV7-9 and TRBJ2-7; TRBD2 matches at 7 bases. This CDR3 comprises 13 residues. Germline V gene sequence: CDR1 SEHNR, CDR2 FQNEAQ (reference sequence). Trimming removed 10 bases from V and 4 bases from J; junction bases left unmatched: 10. CDR3 in DNA: TGTGCCACCGCGGGGGACGGATTTTACGAGCAGTACTTC. It is translated as CATAGDGFYEQYF.

The rearrangement links TRBV6-6 to TRBJ2-5; D is perhaps TRBD1 (5 bases). The V and J ends lost 2 bases and 0 bases respectively, with 7 bases between them. This CDR3 is 14 amino acids long. The germline V gene encodes CDR1 MNHNY and CDR2 SVGAGI (reference sequence). The CDR3 DNA is TGTGCCAGCAGTTACGGGGCTTACCAAGAGACCCAGTACTTC. Amino acid sequence: CASSYGAYQETQYF.

This clone has only a few counts. The gene calls are TRBV27 and TRBJ1-1; 8 nucleotides agree with TRBD1. Germline V gene data show CDR1 as MNHEY and CDR2 as SMNVEV (reference sequence). The V gene end was trimmed by 5 bases and the J gene end by 10 bases; junction bases not matched to a gene: 9. CDR3 length equals 13 residues. As DNA, the CDR3 is TGTGCCAGCAGTCCTAGACAGGGGCGAGGAGCTTTCTTT. The encoded protein is CASSPRQGRGAFF.

V usage is TRBV7-9 and J usage is TRBJ2-3, with 7 positions matching TRBD2. The V gene end was trimmed by 3 bases and the J gene end by 4 bases; junction bases not matched to a gene: 13. The CDR3 totals 17 residues. Germline values: CDR1 SEHNR, CDR2 FQNEAQ (reference sequence). Written as DNA, the CDR3 is TGTGCCAGCAGCTTTCCCAGGAGCGGGGATAGCTCAGATACGCAGTATTTT. It codes for CASSFPRSGDSSDTQYF.

This clone was seen only once. The chain links TRBV29-1 to TRBJ2-1, with TRBD2 matching over 11 bases. The germline V gene encodes CDR1 SQVTM and CDR2 ANQGSEA. This CDR3 has 13 residues. Unmatched junction bases numbered 6, after V lost 7 bases and J lost 7 bases. The CDR3 loop is CSAELAGENEQFF. The CDR3 region has the DNA TGCAGCGCCGAACTAGCGGGAGAAAATGAGCAGTTCTTC.

This clone was seen a handful of times. The chain couples TRBV4-1 to TRBJ1-4; no reliable D call. Per the germline V gene, CDR1 is MGHRA and CDR2 is YSYEKL. Trimming left V 8 bases short and J 7 bases short, with 20 bases between. This CDR3 has 15 residues. The CDR3 coding sequence is TGCGCCAGCCGGAGGGAGGTAGGAGGAACTGAAAAACTGTTTTTT. Protein: CASRREVGGTEKLFF.

This sequence joins TRBV27 and TRBJ2-2; the match to TRBD1 covers 7 bases. With V trimmed by 6 bases and J by 0 bases, 7 bases remained unmatched. The CDR3 consists of 16 residues. Germline CDR1 and CDR2: MNHEY and SMNVEV (reference sequence). CDR3 nucleotide sequence: TGTGCCAGCAGACAGGGGCACCGTTCGAACACCGGGGAGCTGTTTTTT. It is translated as CASRQGHRSNTGELFF.

V usage is TRBV18 and J usage is TRBJ2-7; weak D call: TRBD2 (7 bases). V was trimmed by 3 bases and J by 4 bases, leaving 16 bases between them. The CDR3 length is 15 residues. Germline assignment: CDR1 KGHSH and CDR2 LQKENI. The CDR3, as DNA: TGTGCCAGCTCACCGGGGGCGGGAGTCTTGTACGAGCAGTACTTC. This encodes CASSPGAGVLYEQYF.

The chain recombines TRBV10-2 with TRBJ1-5; D might be TRBD1 (5 bases). Trimming took off 10 bases at V and 4 bases at J, with 17 bases between the two ends. The CDR3 contains 14 residues. Germline V gene sequence: CDR1 WSHSY, CDR2 SAAADI. The CDR3 DNA sequence: TGCGCCACCCGGGGGAACAGCCCAAATCAGCCCCAGCATTTT. Protein sequence: CATRGNSPNQPQHF.

The V call is TRBV19, the J call TRBJ2-7; TRBD2 might be the D (6 bases). Germline V gene sequence: CDR1 LNHDA, CDR2 SQIVND (reference sequence). The V and J ends lost 3 bases and 4 bases respectively, with 10 bases between them. The CDR3 loop spans 13 amino acids. The CDR3 nucleotides are TGTGCCAGTAGTATCGGTGGGGGGTACGAGCAGTACTTC. It yields the protein CASSIGGGYEQYF.

As for this clone: Additional DNA sequences in this sample encode the identical CDR3. The chain has TRBV6-5 and TRBJ1-2, with 7 bases fitting TRBD1. There are 14 residues in the CDR3. The trim removed 6 bases at V and 7 bases at J, leaving 11 bases unmatched. The V gene's germline CDR1 is MNHEY and CDR2 SVGAGI. CDR3 amino acids: CASSRTIRGPGYTF. The CDR3 bases are TGTGCCAGCAGCAGGACTATTAGGGGGCCTGGCTACACCTTC.

This clone was seen more than once but under ten times. The rearrangement uses TRBV5-1 and TRBJ1-1, with 7 bases fitting TRBD1. V lost 3 bases to trimming and J lost 2 bases; unmatched junction nucleotides: 4. Germline assignment: CDR1 SGHRS and CDR2 YFSETQ. The CDR3 loop spans 14 amino acids. In DNA, the CDR3 is TGCGCCAGCAGCTCCGGGACAGCTAACACTGAAGCTTTCTTT. This encodes CASSSGTANTEAFF.

This chain links TRBV19 with TRBJ2-5, with 7 bases identical to TRBD1. Germline CDR1 reads LNHDA; CDR2 reads SQIVND (reference sequence). The trim removed 6 bases at V and 1 base at J, leaving 11 bases unmatched. This CDR3 has 16 residues. The chain's CDR3 is CASSPTGTVIQETQYF. The DNA of the CDR3 is TGTGCCAGTAGCCCGACCGGGACAGTCATCCAAGAGACCCAGTACTTC. The full variable domain, in which reference TRBV19 and TRBJ2-5 provide the parts outside the CDR3, is DGGITQSPKYLFRKEGQNVTLSCEQNLNHDAMYWYRQDPGQGLRLIYYSQIVNDFQKGDIAEGYSVSREKKESFPLTVTSAQKNPTAFYLCASSPTGTVIQETQYFGPGTRLLVL.

The chain uses TRBV15 and TRBJ2-7; D uncertain. Trimming removed 2 bases from V and 12 bases from J, with 14 bases in between. Germline CDR1 reads LNHNV; CDR2 reads YYDKDF (reference sequence). This CDR3 is 12 amino acids long. The CDR3 loop is CATSRPSGALYF. As DNA, the CDR3 is TGTGCCACCAGCAGACCATCAGGCGCTCTGTACTTC.

In DNA, the CDR3 is TGCGCCAGCAGCTTGTGGGAGGGGTACTACGAGCAGTACTTC. As protein: CASSLWEGYYEQYF. This chain links TRBV5-1 with TRBJ2-7, with 7 bases lining up with TRBD2. The CDR3 is 14 amino acids. Germline V gives CDR1 SGHRS, CDR2 YFSETQ. V trimming: 1 base; J trimming: 3 bases; junction bases outside the gene matches: 4.

The V and J genes are TRBV27 and TRBJ1-5, with D unresolved. The V gene lost 6 bases and the J gene lost 0 bases, with 18 bases spanning the gap. This CDR3 spans 17 amino acids. CDR1 MNHEY and CDR2 SMNVEV come from the germline V gene (reference sequence). The DNA of the CDR3 is TGTGCCAGCAGCCCCGGGTCAGCTCCTTATAGCAATCAGCCCCAGCATTTT. Protein: CASSPGSAPYSNQPQHF.

This rearrangement joins TRBV7-2 to TRBJ2-7; 10 bases match TRBD2. The ends lost 1 base at V and 2 bases at J; junction bases unmatched: 2. From germline, CDR1 is SGHTA and CDR2 FQGNSA. This CDR3 is built from 15 residues. The CDR3, as DNA: TGTGCCAGCAGCTTAGGGGGGACTAGCGCCTACGAGCAGTACTTC. Translation: CASSLGGTSAYEQYF.

The V call is TRBV14, the J call TRBJ1-2; no clear D gene. Germline lookup yields CDR1 SGHDN and CDR2 FVKESK. The CDR3 sequence is 13 residues long. The germline V and J ends were trimmed by 0 bases and 6 bases, with 8 bases remaining between them. The CDR3 here is CASSQDLPHGYTF. CDR3 DNA: TGTGCCAGCAGCCAAGATCTCCCCCATGGCTACACCTTC.

The V call is TRBV30, the J call TRBJ2-5, with 8 bases aligning to TRBD1. From germline, CDR1 is GTSNPN and CDR2 SVGIG (reference sequence). The trim removed 3 bases at V and 5 bases at J, leaving 5 bases unmatched. CDR3 length equals 13 residues. The CDR3 region has the DNA TGTGCCTGGAGCCCAGGGGGCCCGGAGACCCAGTACTTC. This sequence encodes CAWSPGGPETQYF.

The V call is TRBV29-1, the J call TRBJ2-5, with D possibly being TRBD2 (7 bases). The DNA end is more similar to TRBJ2-7, so the J call may be wrong. This CDR3 has 13 residues. CDR1 is SQVTM, CDR2 ANQGSEA, per germline. The CDR3 bases are TGCAGCGTTGAAGGGCAGGCGGGGGCCGAGCAGTACTTC. Protein product: CSVEGQAGAEQYF.